These 3 T cell receptor beta chains came from one sample sequenced in a study of CD8+ T cells in alopecia areata. Extracted RNA was reverse transcribed into cDNA, the sequencing template. Assay used: immunoSEQ multiplex PCR; TCRdb lists only in-frame clones, some missing. The data contain around 200,000 clones, 45% to 75% of them singletons. Treatment meaning: oral pan-JAK inhibitor, 5-10 mg twice daily. This specimen was CD4+ T cells sorted from blood, taken at week 4, from a patient treated with tofacitinib. The source of these receptors is a human donor with alopecia areata.

The table lists this clone with a few counts. The chain has TRBV4-1 and TRBJ2-1; a possible D gene is TRBD2 (6 bases). Trimming left V 1 base short and J 2 bases short, with 12 bases between. The CDR3 contains 16 residues. Germline V lookup: CDR1 MGHRA, CDR2 YSYEKL. CDR3 loop: CASSQAVGGAYNEQFF. The DNA for the CDR3 is TGCGCCAGCAGCCAAGCTGTGGGGGGAGCCTACAATGAGCAGTTCTTC.

The chain employs TRBV30 and TRBJ1-2, with unresolved D. CDR3 length: 12 residues. CDR1 GTSNPN and CDR2 SVGIG come from the germline V gene (reference sequence). The V and J ends lost 2 bases and 4 bases respectively, with 8 bases between them. CDR3 in amino acids: CAWSITAYGYTF. The CDR3 DNA is TGTGCCTGGAGTATAACGGCCTATGGCTACACCTTC.

This clone turned up a few times. The rearrangement links TRBV29-1 to TRBJ2-6; tentatively, D is TRBD1 (6 bases). Trimming stripped 7 bases from V and 5 bases from J, with 9 bases between. The CDR3 loop spans 12 amino acids. Looked up from germline, CDR1 is SQVTM and CDR2 is ANQGSEA. In nucleotides, the CDR3 is TGCAGCGGCGGACAGAGGGCCAACGTCCTGACTTTC. Residues: CSGGQRANVLTF. The variable domain in full, completed from reference TRBV29-1 and TRBJ2-6, reads SAVISQKPSRDICQRGTSLTIQCQVDSQVTMMFWYRQQPGQSLTLIATANQGSEATYESGFVIDKFPISRPNLTFSTLTVSNMSPEDSSIYLCSGGQRANVLTFGAGSRLTVL.